The 3 T cell receptor beta chains reported below all come from one sample, sequenced in a study of regulatory T cells in long-lasting Graves disease (dated by TCRdb to 2020 to 2023). Receptor libraries were prepared by multiplex PCR. Sequencing took place on an Illumina HiSeq 4000. iRepertoire HTBI primers and Arm-PCR amplification of CDR3 regions were used to construct TCR beta libraries. TCRdb applied fastp at Q25 and MiXCR to the public reads, then kept only in-frame beta chains. Here each entry gathers all rows of one CDR3 protein and keeps the most common genes and DNA. The sample has a few hundred thousand distinct CDR3 sequences on record, approximately 16% of them singletons. The biggest ten clones account for about 25% of the sample. Taken with the paper, the label for time point translates to: newly diagnosed GD, antithyroid drugs for less than 3 months. For both TCR sequencing and RNA sequencing, RNA was extracted from PBMCs in TRIzol.

These data are also associated with another study on T cells in Graves' hyperthyroidism and ophthalmopathy.

The sample consisted of peripheral blood mononuclear cells (PBMCs), taken at new diagnosis, from a patient treated with antithyroid drugs. These TCRs come from a woman younger than 30 with Graves disease. Donor details come from another sample of the same person, matched by shared clones.

This clonotype was counted many times. The J gene is TRBJ2-2, the V gene TRBV6-1; a possible D gene is TRBD1 (6 bases). The CDR3 consists of 14 residues. V gave up 8 bases and J gave up 5 bases, with 15 bases separating them. CDR1 is MNHNS, CDR2 SASEGT, per germline. CDR3 region: CASARQVSTGELFF. CDR3 in DNA: TGTGCCAGCGCGAGACAGGTTTCGACCGGGGAGCTGTTTTTT.

The chain is built from TRBV6-2 or TRBV6-3 and TRBJ2-1; TRBD2 aligns across 7 bases. Germline V gene data show CDR1 as MNHEY and CDR2 as SVGEGT. CDR3 size: 14 residues. Trimming took 7 bases from V and 4 from J; bases not matched to a gene: 7. Written as DNA, the CDR3 is TGTGCCAGCACCCGGCTAGCGGATTACAATGAGCAGTTCTTC. Its translation: CASTRLADYNEQFF.

This clonotype was seen at least ten times. The chain is built from TRBV28 and TRBJ1-4, with D possibly matching TRBD1 (5 bases). The CDR3 spans 17 residues. Trimming left V 6 bases short and J 0 bases short, with 17 bases between. Per germline, CDR1 MDHEN and CDR2 SYDVKM. As DNA, the CDR3 is TGTGCCAGCAGGGACCTTGGGGGGTTTGCAACTAATGAAAAACTGTTTTTT. Encoded protein: CASRDLGGFATNEKLFF.